The TCR beta chain under discussion was sequenced for a study of cytomegalovirus exposure and HLA in healthy donors. The study's findings and limits: Presence/absence comparisons presumed near-even sequencing depth among donors.

Trimming left V 0 bases short and J 6 bases short, with 11 bases between. Germline-derived CDR1 and CDR2 are SEHNR and FQNEAQ (reference sequence). The CDR3 covers 15 residues. Comment on this clone: Its cognate antigen is unknown.

Use of 60 Vbeta and 13 Jbeta primers characterized the PCR. Sequencing used immunoSEQ multiplex PCR; TCRdb keeps in-frame clones, though not all of them. The sample carries 82,000 or so clones, about a tenth recorded once. Input material: PBMCs. This TCR derives from a man in his 60s in good health and CMV-seropositive. The chain employs TRBV7-9 and TRBJ2-2; weak D call: TRBD1 (5 bases). For the CDR3, the DNA is TGTGCCAGCAGCTTAGCAGGGGTTTCGGCCGGGGAGCTGTTTTTT. It codes for CASSLAGVSAGELFF.